This T cell receptor (beta chain) comes out of a study of blood T cell repertoires in COVID-19. Turning to the study itself: From the United States, Italy and Spain came samples of acute and convalescent COVID-19. In each case, the material was cDNA or gDNA derived from T cells, B-cell-depleted T cells, or PBMCs.

The V end lost 2 bases, the J end lost 12 bases, and 16 bases lay between the germline ends. The CDR3 consists of 13 residues. Germline assignment: CDR1 SNHLY and CDR2 FYNNEI. Original handling: Amplifying reference gene primers gave estimates of nucleated cell counts. Produced via immunoSEQ multiplex PCR; TCRdb's table is partial and in-frame only. V and J calls and clone size follow that table, whereas D and trimming were derived from the DNA. The profile shows 310,000 or so clones, around 84% of them singletons. This receptor was obtained from a man between 70 and 80 years old with acute or convalescent COVID-19. The sample taken for sequencing was peripheral blood. The chain has TRBV2 and TRBJ1-2; tentative D call: TRBD1 (5 bases). The CDR3 coding sequence is TGTGCCAGCAGTGAACTCAGGGAGGGGAAACACACCTTC. Translating it yields CASSELREGKHTF.